The entry below describes one TCR beta chain. What it recognizes is unknown. CDR3 length equals 12 residues. V shed 6 bases, J shed 7 bases, and the junction held 3 bases outside the gene matches. The record originates from a study of T cells after yellow fever vaccination. Across the whole study: Where fractions had low cell numbers, libraries were prepared from them with the SMART-Seq v4 Ultra Low Input RNA kit. Study outcomes and limitations: Once the booster was given, most primary-vaccination clones reappeared, at roughly 96% for CD4 and over 70% for CD8. A limited proportion of clonotypes was detected within both the CD4 and CD8 compartments.

Synthesis of TCR cDNA relied on 5'RACE template switching, which attached a universal primer site and UMIs. TCRdb recomputed calls from the 5' RACE reads with MiXCR, one row per CDR3 protein. The data show hundreds of thousands of distinct CDR3 sequences, with 10% to 15% seen just once and about 16% held by the top ten. This sequence originates from a young man who received the YFV17D yellow fever vaccine. Sequencing was performed on PBMCs, taken on the day of the yellow fever booster vaccination. The V gene is TRBV12-3 or TRBV12-4, the J gene TRBJ2-1; 7 bases agree with TRBD2. The CDR3 DNA reads as TGTGCCAGCAGGGCAGCGGGGAATGAGCAGTTCTTC. Its translation is CASRAAGNEQFF.